The 15 T cell receptor beta chains listed next were all sequenced from one sample in a study of blood T cells in healthy people across ages. The authors ran a second PCR of about 6 to 11 cycles using a sample-barcoded 5' primer and a J-beta primer mix. TCRdb redid the calling of the 5' RACE reads with MiXCR, one entry per CDR3 protein. The sample has about 1,400,000 distinct CDR3 sequences; 45% to 70% are singletons. Sequencing used blood. These TCRs come from a man aged 18 to 29 in good health.

This clonotype is a singleton in its sample. The chain has TRBV6-8 and TRBJ2-4; D is perhaps TRBD1 or TRBD2 (5 bases each). The CDR3 is 16 amino acids. V was cut by 6 bases and J by 8 bases, with 23 bases left in between. The V gene's germline CDR1 is MNHGY and CDR2 SAAAGT. CDR3 in DNA: TGTGCCAGCAGCGACAAACGGGGACCCACCGTATACATTCAGTACTTC. The encoded protein is CASSDKRGPTVYIQYF.

This clonotype occurred once. The CDR3 DNA follows: TGCAGCGTTTACCTAATGGACAGGGTCCCGGGGGGCGACTATGGCTACACCTTC. This sequence encodes CSVYLMDRVPGGDYGYTF. The chain joins TRBV29-1 to TRBJ1-2, with 8 nucleotides matching TRBD1. This CDR3 region has 18 residues. CDR1 is SQVTM and CDR2 is ANQGSEA in the germline V gene. J lost 3 bases, V lost 5 bases, and 20 bases had no gene match.

This chain joins TRBV7-2 and TRBJ1-1; D remains ambiguous. Between the trimmed V and J ends, which lost 5 bases and 0 bases, there was a span of 13 bases. The CDR3 loop spans 15 amino acids. Germline CDR1 reads SGHTA; CDR2 reads FQGNSA. The CDR3 is CASSPRTVMNTEAFF. In DNA form, the CDR3 reads TGTGCCAGCAGCCCACGCACAGTTATGAACACTGAAGCTTTCTTT.

V is TRBV6-4 and J is TRBJ1-2; no firm D call. Germline-derived CDR1 and CDR2 are MRHNA and SNTAGT. Trimming took 2 bases from V and 0 from J, leaving 7 bases between them. The CDR3 totals 14 residues. This chain's CDR3 is CASSDGVANYGYTF. CDR3 in DNA: TGTGCCAGCAGTGACGGGGTAGCTAACTATGGCTACACCTTC.

This rearrangement joins TRBV29-1 to TRBJ2-1; tentative D call: TRBD2 (5 bases). The CDR3 runs 16 residues. V lost 0 bases, J lost 0 bases, and 12 bases lay in between. The germline V gene encodes CDR1 SQVTM and CDR2 ANQGSEA. CDR3 coding DNA: TGCAGCGTTGAAGAGCCCCTGGGGAGCTCCTACAATGAGCAGTTCTTC. It translates to CSVEEPLGSSYNEQFF.

The chain uses TRBV3-1 and TRBJ2-7, with a tentative D call TRBD2 (5 bases). Germline V gives CDR1 LGHDT, CDR2 YNNKEL (reference sequence). V was cut by 1 base and J by 3 bases, with 16 bases left in between. CDR3 length: 16 residues. The CDR3 DNA reads as TGTGCCAGCAGCCAAGTTAGTTCAGCGGTCCTCTACGAGCAGTACTTC. Amino acids: CASSQVSSAVLYEQYF.

This rearrangement joins TRBV3-1 to TRBJ2-1; the D is unclear. The CDR3 has 15 amino acids. Germline values: CDR1 LGHDT, CDR2 YNNKEL (reference sequence). Trimming shortened V by 3 bases and J by 0 bases, and 9 bases separated the two germline ends. In DNA, the CDR3 is TGTGCCAGCAGCCATATCGGCCGCTCCTACAATGAGCAGTTCTTC. Translation: CASSHIGRSYNEQFF.

This clonotype was detected only a few times. One junction end does not reproduce the germline sequence, and a read error may be involved. The J gene is TRBJ2-7, the V gene TRBV20-1; possible D gene TRBD1, 6 bases. Germline values: CDR1 DFQATT, CDR2 SNEGSKA (reference sequence). There are 13 residues in the CDR3. The CDR3 here is CSAWGQPSNEQYF. For the CDR3, the DNA is TGCAGTGCCTGGGGGCAGCCCTCCAACGAGCAGTACTTC.

The chain recombines TRBV9 with TRBJ2-2; D might be TRBD1 (6 bases). Germline V gene data show CDR1 as SGDLS and CDR2 as YYNGEE. This CDR3 has 14 residues. The V and J ends lost 3 bases and 4 bases respectively, with 10 bases between them. This CDR3 is CASSARTVTGELFF. The CDR3 bases are TGTGCCAGCAGCGCGCGGACAGTCACCGGGGAGCTGTTTTTT.

The chain joins TRBV18 to TRBJ1-2; D gene uncertain. The CDR3 covers 12 residues. The ends were cut back, 8 bases at V and 2 bases at J, with 9 bases in the middle. Germline values: CDR1 KGHSH, CDR2 LQKENI. CDR3 nucleotide sequence: TGTGCCAGCGCGTTGGACAACTATGGCTACACCTTC. This encodes CASALDNYGYTF.

The rearrangement links TRBV27 to TRBJ2-3, with 7 positions matching TRBD1. Looked up from germline, CDR1 is MNHEY and CDR2 is SMNVEV (reference sequence). The CDR3 is made up of 15 amino acids. Trimming removed 4 bases from V and 6 bases from J; junction bases left unmatched: 10. CDR3 amino acids: CASSYTTGTGDTQYF. CDR3 coding DNA: TGTGCCAGCAGTTATACGACAGGGACGGGGGATACGCAGTATTTT.

This sequence joins TRBV2 and TRBJ2-1; D is ambiguous. The end of the DNA is better explained by TRBJ2-7, so the J call may be wrong. The CDR3 runs to 13 residues. CDR1 is SNHLY and CDR2 is FYNNEI in the germline V gene. This chain's CDR3 is CASSDEVGNEQYF. CDR3 sequence (DNA): TGTGCCAGCAGTGATGAGGTGGGAAACGAGCAGTACTTC.

The V gene is TRBV20-1, the J gene TRBJ2-3, with a tentative D call TRBD2 (6 bases). V was clipped by 5 bases and J by 5 bases, with 11 bases between them. Germline V gives CDR1 DFQATT, CDR2 SNEGSKA (reference sequence). The CDR3 runs 12 residues. CDR3 in DNA: TGCAGTGCTCCGGGACTCCTAGATACGCAGTATTTT. Translation gives CSAPGLLDTQYF.

Written as DNA, the CDR3 is TGTGCCACCAATTTAGGACTGGGAACCGGGGAGCTGTTTTTT. Protein product: CATNLGLGTGELFF. The V gene is TRBV12-3 or TRBV12-4, the J gene TRBJ2-2; D possibly corresponds to TRBD2 (5 bases). The CDR3 length is 14 residues. Trimming took 10 bases from V and 5 from J, leaving 17 bases between them.

CDR3 protein: CASSDSGANTEAFF. The CDR3 nucleotides are TGCGCCAGCAGTGACTCGGGAGCGAACACTGAAGCTTTCTTT. The chain links TRBV10-2 to TRBJ1-1; D is ambiguous. The germline V and J ends were trimmed by 3 bases and 1 base, with 9 bases remaining between them. Germline V CDR1 and CDR2: WSHSY, SAAADI. The CDR3 is 14 amino acids.